This T cell receptor beta chain was captured in a study of early T cells in non-severe SARS-CoV-2 infection. The CDR3 is made up of 14 amino acids. The germline V gene has CDR1 DFQATT and CDR2 SNEGSKA (reference sequence). The V and J ends lost 3 bases and 7 bases respectively, with 18 bases between them. Individual cDNA molecules received unique molecular identifiers. TCRdb fed the 5' RACE reads into MiXCR, producing one record per CDR3 protein. The table includes about 58,000 distinct CDR3 sequences, roughly 7.7% detected once. This clonotype was found many times. Its matching antigen is unknown. Study results and caveats: Private and CD4 specificities were missed by VDJdb matching, skewed to anti-spike CD8.

Sequenced sample: whole blood. The rearrangement links TRBV20-1 to TRBJ2-5, with a possible D match to TRBD2 (6 bases). The clonotype originates from an adult who was a healthcare worker with PCR-confirmed SARS-CoV-2 infection or an uninfected control (not recorded which). As DNA, the CDR3 is TGCAGTGCTAGGGTCCATGAGCGGGTGGGGACCCAGTACTTC. It translates to CSARVHERVGTQYF.